This T cell receptor beta chain was observed in a study of human T cells and chemical hapten exposure. The overall study: Mostly female patients had alopecia areata, totalis or universalis.

There are a few counts of this clonotype. In TCRdb, the RACE reads were re-called with MiXCR into one record per CDR3 protein. The sample has 50,000 to 65,000 distinct CDR3 sequences, about 6.7% seen once. CDR3 length equals 17 residues. With V trimmed by 7 bases and J by 4 bases, 16 bases remained unmatched. Looked up from germline, CDR1 is LNHDA and CDR2 is SQIVND (reference sequence). Stated time point: pre-sensitization, week 0. The treatment was: therapeutic diphenylcyclopropenone sensitization with weekly scalp DPC. The chain has TRBV19 and TRBJ1-2, with 9 bases matching TRBD1. The starting material was whole blood, obtained in connection with sensitization to the hapten diphenylcyclopropenone (DPC). This clonotype was obtained from a woman between 25 and 40 years old with alopecia areata. Some clones in this sample may be carry-over from other donors' samples. In DNA, the CDR3 is TGTGCCAGTACCCTCCCACCGGGACAGGGAGGTCCCTATGGCTACACCTTC. Amino acid sequence: CASTLPPGQGGPYGYTF.